Listed below are T cell receptor beta chains from one sample, sequenced in a study of cytomegalovirus exposure and HLA in healthy donors. Here immunoSEQ multiplex PCR was the method, and the copy in TCRdb shows in-frame clones only, minus some. The sample holds over 200,000 clones, 88% seen once. The sequencing input was PBMCs. These receptors were taken from a woman aged 18-29 years in good health and CMV-seronegative. Both conserved end residues are part of each CDR3. Fields, in order: V gene, clone size, J gene, D gene, CDR3 DNA, CDR3 protein. A D gene is named only where the DNA matches it firmly. For some rows the clone size is stated as once, few or many, or as a class when expanded; others skip it.

>TRBV5-6|-|TRBJ1-4|-
TGTGCCAGCAGCTTGTTTCTCGGAGGTGGGCGTGAAAAACTGTTTTTT
CASSLFLGGGREKLFF
>TRBV6-5|-|TRBJ2-1|TRBD2
TGTGCCAGCAGTTCCCTAGCGGGAGGGTTCAATGAGCAGTTCTTC
CASSSLAGGFNEQFF
>TRBV19|once|TRBJ2-1|TRBD1
TGTGCCAGTAGTACAAGGACAGGGAGCGCCTACAATGAGCAGTTCTTC
CASSTRTGSAYNEQFF
>TRBV4-3|-|TRBJ1-2|-
TGCGCCAGCAGCCAAGCGCTCGACAGGAATGACTATGGCTACACCTTC
CASSQALDRNDYGYTF
>TRBV2|-|TRBJ1-2|-
TGTGCCAGCCGGATGGGGCGCCCATCCCACTATGGCTACACCTTC
CASRMGRPSHYGYTF
>TRBV9|-|TRBJ1-1|-
TGTGCCAGCAGCGTAGGGGCCAGGGTCCATGGGAACCGAAATGAAGCTTTCTTT
CASSVGARVHGNRNEAFF
>TRBV2|-|TRBJ2-7|TRBD2
TGTGCCAGCAGTTCGGGACTAGCGGGAGTGGGGGAGCAGTACTTC
CASSSGLAGVGEQYF
>TRBV6-1|-|TRBJ2-1|TRBD2
TGTGCCAGCAGTGAGACTAGCGGGAGTCCCAATGAGCAGTTCTTC
CASSETSGSPNEQFF
>TRBV11-1|-|TRBJ2-5|-
TGTGCCAGCAGCTTAGCCATAAGCGTAGAGACCCAGTACTTC
CASSLAISVETQYF
>TRBV7-9|-|TRBJ2-1|TRBD2
TGTGCCAGCAGCTTAGCCCTCGGGGCGGGAGGGCCGGGCAATGAGCAGTTCTTC
CASSLALGAGGPGNEQFF